These 29 T cell receptor beta chains were all obtained from the same sample, sequenced in a study of shared clonotypes between healthy human individuals. In the naive CD8 group, cells lacked CD45RO and were positively selected for CCR7, so terminally differentiated effector memory CD45RA+ cells were left out. Here immunoSEQ multiplex PCR was the method, and the copy in TCRdb shows in-frame clones only, minus some. Of about 800,000 clones listed, roughly 96% are singletons. The specimen was naive CD8+ T cells sorted from blood. These TCRs come from a man younger than 40 in good health.

The chain employs TRBV2 and TRBJ2-7; 9 bases are a match to TRBD2. Germline V lookup: CDR1 SNHLY, CDR2 FYNNEI. V was pared by 10 bases and J by 5 bases, with 12 bases of the junction left unmatched. The CDR3 loop spans 14 amino acids. DNA for the CDR3: TGTGCCACCCTTCTAGCGGGGCCCTCTGACGAGCAGTACTTC. This gives the protein CATLLAGPSDEQYF.

This sequence joins TRBV5-4 and TRBJ2-1; TRBD2 matches 8 bases. The CDR3 loop spans 14 amino acids. CDR1 and CDR2 (germline): SGHNT, YYREEE (reference sequence). V gave up 4 bases and J gave up 6 bases; unmatched junction bases: 6. The CDR3 reads CASSPSGRANEQFF. The CDR3 DNA reads TGTGCCAGCAGCCCATCCGGGAGGGCCAATGAGCAGTTCTTC. The full variable domain, with the rest looked up from reference TRBV5-4 and TRBJ2-1, is ETGVTQSPTHLIKTRGQQVTLRCSSQSGHNTVSWYQQALGQGPQFIFQYYREEENGRGNFPPRFSGLQFPNYSSELNVNALELDDSALYLCASSPSGRANEQFFGPGTRLTVL.

The chain employs TRBV6-6 and TRBJ2-7; 7 bases line up with TRBD2. V lost 4 bases, J lost 5 bases, and 14 bases stayed unmatched. The CDR3 length is 16 residues. From germline, CDR1 is MNHNY and CDR2 SVGAGI (reference sequence). In nucleotides, the CDR3 is TGTGCCAGCAGTTTAGCTTGGGGGGAGGGCTTCGACGAGCAGTACTTC. Its translation is CASSLAWGEGFDEQYF.

V usage is TRBV7-2 and J usage is TRBJ2-7, with 9 bases that match TRBD1. CDR1 is SGHTA and CDR2 is FQGNSA in the germline V gene. This CDR3 comprises 15 residues. J gave up 3 bases and V 4 bases, and 7 bases lay outside the gene matches. The CDR3 spells CASSYPGTGFYEQYF. The CDR3, as DNA: TGTGCCAGCAGCTACCCCGGGACAGGGTTCTACGAGCAGTACTTC.

J is TRBJ2-7 and V is TRBV4-1, with 9 bases fitting TRBD2. V dropped 4 bases and J dropped 7; count of bases not matched to a gene: 11. Germline CDR1 and CDR2: MGHRA and YSYEKL. This CDR3 comprises 15 residues. Written as DNA, the CDR3 is TGCGCCAGCAGCCCGACTAGCGGCCCACCCAGAGAGCAGTACTTC. Translation gives CASSPTSGPPREQYF.

V is TRBV4-3 and J is TRBJ2-3; either TRBD1 or TRBD2 may supply D (5 bases each). Germline CDR1 and CDR2: LGHNA and YSLEER. V dropped 0 bases and J dropped 6 bases, with 16 bases sitting between them. This CDR3 is built from 16 residues. This chain's CDR3 is CASSQERGLGFDTQYF. CDR3 bases: TGCGCCAGCAGCCAAGAGAGGGGTCTGGGCTTCGATACGCAGTATTTT.

The chain carries TRBV7-6 and TRBJ2-7; possibly TRBD2 for D (6 bases). V was cut by 4 bases and J by 2 bases, with 15 bases left in between. Germline assignment: CDR1 SGHVS and CDR2 FNYEAQ. The CDR3 consists of 15 residues. The CDR3, as DNA: TGTGCCAGCAGCTCCCAGTCGGAGGGAACCTACGAGCAGTACTTC. Its translation is CASSSQSEGTYEQYF.

The genes are TRBV27 and TRBJ2-2, with unresolved D. Trimming removed 5 bases from V and 4 bases from J, with 11 bases in between. The CDR3 covers 14 residues. CDR1 is MNHEY, CDR2 SMNVEV, per germline (reference sequence). The CDR3 loop is CASSLTRPTGELFF. CDR3 bases: TGTGCCAGCAGTCTTACCCGTCCCACCGGGGAGCTGTTTTTT.

This rearrangement joins TRBV5-6 to TRBJ2-7; tentatively, D is TRBD2 (6 bases). V was shortened by 7 bases and J by 1 base, with 24 bases between the two germline ends. The CDR3 is made up of 17 amino acids. CDR1 and CDR2 (germline): SGHDT, YYEEEE. The CDR3 spells CASSGGGLALSSYEQYF. The DNA of the CDR3 is TGTGCCAGCTCCGGAGGAGGGCTAGCGCTATCATCCTACGAGCAGTACTTC. The variable domain in full, completed from reference TRBV5-6 and TRBJ2-7, reads DAGVTQSPTHLIKTRGQQVTLRCSPKSGHDTVSWYQQALGQGPQFIFQYYEEEERQRGNFPDRFSGHQFPNYSSELNVNALLLGDSALYLCASSGGGLALSSYEQYFGPGTRLTVT.

As for this clone: Germline is not matched at one junction end, which may reflect a read error. The chain links TRBV7-8 to TRBJ2-1, with TRBD2 identical over 10 bases. The CDR3 is 14 amino acids. Looked up from germline, CDR1 is SGHVS and CDR2 is FQNEAQ. The CDR3 is CASSIAGGYNEQFF. In DNA form, the CDR3 reads TGTGCCAGCAGCATAGCGGGAGGATACAATGAGCAGTTCTTC.

CDR3 DNA sequence: TGTGCCAGCAGCTTAGGGGGTAGGACTAGCGATCCCTACAATGAGCAGTTCTTC. It translates to CASSLGGRTSDPYNEQFF. The chain recombines TRBV13 with TRBJ2-1, with 9 positions matching TRBD2. V shed 0 bases, J shed 2 bases, and the junction held 8 bases outside the gene matches. CDR1 is PRHDT, CDR2 FYEKMQ, per germline (reference sequence). This CDR3 region has 18 residues.

Points on this clone: Other DNA sequences of this sample code for an identical CDR3. This chain uses TRBV27 with TRBJ2-5; D possibly corresponds to TRBD1 (6 bases). The V end was cut by 2 bases, the J end by 5 bases, with 12 bases between. Germline V gene data show CDR1 as MNHEY and CDR2 as SMNVEV (reference sequence). This CDR3 spans 14 amino acids. The CDR3 DNA is TGTGCCAGCAGTTTACTGGGGGCAGGGGAGACCCAGTACTTC. This gives the protein CASSLLGAGETQYF.

This clone was counted once. The V call is TRBV11-2, the J call TRBJ2-1; 10 bases are a match to TRBD1. The CDR3 has 15 residues. Losses at the gene ends were 5 bases for V and 9 bases for J; bases not matched to a gene: 10. The V gene's germline CDR1 is SGHAT and CDR2 FQNNGV. CDR3 DNA: TGTGCCAGCAGCCTTAGGGACAGGGGCCATAGTGAGCAGTTCTTC. This sequence encodes CASSLRDRGHSEQFF.

The V and J genes are TRBV9 and TRBJ2-5; TRBD2 agrees at 9 bases. The CDR3 has 16 residues. Germline V gene data show CDR1 as SGDLS and CDR2 as YYNGEE. The V gene end was trimmed by 3 bases and the J gene end by 3 bases; junction bases not matched to a gene: 9. The CDR3 loop is CASSALAGSREETQYF. In DNA, the CDR3 is TGTGCCAGCAGCGCTCTAGCGGGGAGTAGGGAAGAGACCCAGTACTTC.

The V call is TRBV7-9, the J call TRBJ2-7; 11 bases line up with TRBD2. V lost 7 bases to trimming and J lost 4 bases; unmatched junction nucleotides: 9. The V gene's germline CDR1 is SEHNR and CDR2 FQNEAQ (reference sequence). CDR3 length equals 15 residues. CDR3: CASTSSGRNRYEQYF. The CDR3 DNA is TGTGCCAGCACCTCTAGCGGGAGGAATCGGTACGAGCAGTACTTC. Variable domain in full (rest from reference TRBV7-9 and TRBJ2-7): DTGVSQNPRHKITKRGQNVTFRCDPISEHNRLYWYRQTLGQGPEFLTYFQNEAQLEKSRLLSDRFSAERPKGSFSTLEIQRTEQGDSAMYLCASTSSGRNRYEQYFGPGTRLTVT.

The chain has TRBV6-1 and TRBJ1-1; D uncertain. V was cut by 11 bases and J by 1 base, with 14 bases left in between. The CDR3 is made up of 13 amino acids. Germline assignment: CDR1 MNHNS and CDR2 SASEGT. This CDR3 is CASSLWPNTEAFF. Written as DNA, the CDR3 is TGTGCCTCCTCGCTCTGGCCGAACACTGAAGCTTTCTTT.

This CDR3 reads CASSLSRLAGVEQYF. The CDR3 nucleotides are TGCGCCAGCAGCTTGTCGCGACTAGCGGGAGTCGAGCAGTACTTC. The J gene is TRBJ2-7, the V gene TRBV5-1; TRBD2 agrees at 12 bases. The CDR3 spans 15 residues. V lost 1 base, J lost 6 bases, and 5 bases stayed unmatched. CDR1 is SGHRS and CDR2 is YFSETQ in the germline V gene. Full variable domain (missing parts from reference TRBV5-1 and TRBJ2-7): KAGVTQTPRYLIKTRGQQVTLSCSPISGHRSVSWYQQTPGQGLQFLFEYFSETQRNKGNFPGRFSGRQFSNSRSEMNVSTLELGDSALYLCASSLSRLAGVEQYFGPGTRLTVT.

The genes are TRBV27 and TRBJ2-7, with TRBD2 as a possible D gene (6 bases). CDR1 MNHEY and CDR2 SMNVEV come from the germline V gene (reference sequence). CDR3 length equals 13 residues. V shed 5 bases and J shed 7 bases, with 15 bases lying between them. This CDR3 is CASSPGPSGEQYF. The CDR3 bases are TGTGCCAGCAGTCCGGGACCGAGCGGGGAGCAGTACTTC.

The chain employs TRBV7-9 and TRBJ1-3; no clear D. The ends were cut back, 1 base at V and 3 bases at J, with 10 bases in the middle. CDR3 length: 15 amino acids. Germline V lookup: CDR1 SEHNR, CDR2 FQNEAQ (reference sequence). Here the CDR3 reads CASSLVEAGGNTIYF. The CDR3 DNA reads TGTGCCAGCAGCTTAGTAGAGGCCGGTGGAAACACCATATATTTT. Drawing the rest from reference TRBV7-9 and TRBJ1-3, the complete variable domain is DTGVSQNPRHKITKRGQNVTFRCDPISEHNRLYWYRQTLGQGPEFLTYFQNEAQLEKSRLLSDRFSAERPKGSFSTLEIQRTEQGDSAMYLCASSLVEAGGNTIYFGEGSWLTVV.

The chain joins TRBV27 to TRBJ1-5; D not resolved. The CDR3 has 14 amino acids. The germline gives CDR1 MNHEY, CDR2 SMNVEV (reference sequence). V lost 2 bases and J 3 bases, leaving 8 bases between the germline ends. CDR3 protein: CASSLGRFNQPQHF. CDR3 bases: TGTGCCAGCAGTTTAGGACGGTTCAATCAGCCCCAGCATTTT.

The chain has TRBV25-1 and TRBJ2-1; the match to TRBD2 covers 7 bases. CDR3 length equals 13 residues. Germline CDR1 is MGHDK and CDR2 is SYGVNS. With V trimmed by 6 bases and J by 7 bases, 6 bases remained unmatched. The CDR3 loop reads CASSLPGGNEQFF. The CDR3 DNA is TGTGCCAGCAGCCTCCCGGGGGGTAATGAGCAGTTCTTC. The whole variable domain, remainder taken from reference TRBV25-1 and TRBJ2-1, is EADIYQTPRYLVIGTGKKITLECSQTMGHDKMYWYQQDPGMELHLIHYSYGVNSTEKGDLSSESTVSRIRTEHFPLTLESARPSHTSQYLCASSLPGGNEQFFGPGTRLTVL.

The chain links TRBV6-5 to TRBJ1-2, with D perhaps matching TRBD1 (6 bases). This CDR3 has 13 amino acids. Germline V CDR1 and CDR2: MNHEY, SVGAGI. V was pared by 2 bases and J by 9 bases, with 13 bases between. CDR3 sequence (DNA): TGTGCCAGCAGTTACGGGCAGGGGTTGAGCTACACCTTC. Amino acids: CASSYGQGLSYTF.

Turning to this clone: The sample holds other DNA sequences that translate to the same CDR3. This chain links TRBV7-9 with TRBJ1-1, with D hard to call. Trimming cost V 8 bases and J 2 bases, with 9 bases left between them. Germline CDR1 is SEHNR and CDR2 is FQNEAQ (reference sequence). The CDR3 runs 12 residues. The CDR3 sequence: CASRRGNTEAFF. Here the CDR3 DNA reads TGTGCCAGCCGTAGAGGTAACACTGAAGCTTTCTTT.

The V gene is TRBV5-1, the J gene TRBJ1-4, with a weak D call TRBD1 (5 bases). The CDR3 has 16 residues. V lost 0 bases, J lost 3 bases, and 12 bases lay in between. The germline CDR1 and CDR2 sequences are SGHRS and YFSETQ. The CDR3 loop is CASSLASGTPNEKLFF. CDR3 in DNA: TGCGCCAGCAGCTTGGCCTCCGGGACTCCTAATGAAAAACTGTTTTTT.

The gene calls are TRBV27 and TRBJ1-2; a weak D match, TRBD1 (5 bases). CDR3 length equals 16 residues. V gave up 8 bases and J gave up 8 bases, with 27 bases separating them. The V gene's germline CDR1 is MNHEY and CDR2 SMNVEV (reference sequence). The CDR3 loop reads CASGPQTSGGAGGYTF. The CDR3 coding sequence is TGTGCCAGCGGTCCCCAAACTTCGGGGGGTGCGGGAGGCTACACCTTC.

The V and J genes are TRBV29-1 and TRBJ2-7, with 9 bases that match TRBD1. The germline CDR1 and CDR2 sequences are SQVTM and ANQGSEA. With V trimmed by 2 bases and J by 2 bases, 4 bases remained unmatched. This CDR3 has 14 amino acids. CDR3 sequence reads: CSVERGTGTYEQYF. CDR3 bases: TGCAGCGTTGAAAGAGGGACAGGGACCTACGAGCAGTACTTC.

The chain links TRBV9 to TRBJ1-4; D might be TRBD1 (5 bases). The CDR3 runs to 15 residues. Germline V gene data show CDR1 as SGDLS and CDR2 as YYNGEE. The V gene lost 2 bases and the J gene lost 7 bases, with 15 bases spanning the gap. CDR3 nucleotide sequence: TGTGCCAGCAGCGTCTCGAATATTCAGGGTGAAAAACTGTTTTTT. The encoded protein is CASSVSNIQGEKLFF.

The gene calls are TRBV27 and TRBJ2-7, with 8 bases lining up with TRBD1. The CDR3 runs to 12 residues. V shed 8 bases, J shed 4 bases, and the junction held 4 bases outside the gene matches. CDR1 MNHEY and CDR2 SMNVEV come from the germline V gene (reference sequence). This chain's CDR3 is CASLGQGYEQYF. CDR3 nucleotides: TGTGCCAGCCTTGGACAGGGTTACGAGCAGTACTTC.

The J gene is TRBJ2-3, the V gene TRBV10-3; no firm D call. Trimming shortened V by 2 bases and J by 1 base, and 4 bases separated the two germline ends. This CDR3 has 13 residues. The germline V gene encodes CDR1 ENHRY and CDR2 SYGVKD. The CDR3 loop is CAISELGTDTQYF. In DNA form, the CDR3 reads TGTGCCATCAGTGAGCTAGGCACAGATACGCAGTATTTT.